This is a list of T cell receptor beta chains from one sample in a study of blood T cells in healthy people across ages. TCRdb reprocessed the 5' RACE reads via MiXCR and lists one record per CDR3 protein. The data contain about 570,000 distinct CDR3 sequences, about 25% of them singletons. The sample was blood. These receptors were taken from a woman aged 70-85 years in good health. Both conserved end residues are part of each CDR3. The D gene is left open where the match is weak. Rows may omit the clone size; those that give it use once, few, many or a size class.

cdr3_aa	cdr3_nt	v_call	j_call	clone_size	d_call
CASSETGTGADEQYF	TGTGCCAGCAGCGAGACCGGGACAGGGGCCGACGAGCAGTACTTC	TRBV6-1	TRBJ2-7	few	TRBD1
CASSYLASGRNTGELFF	TGTGCCAGCTCATACCTCGCCTCCGGCAGGAACACCGGGGAGCTGTTTTTT	TRBV18	TRBJ2-2	.	.
CASSSGQGLTSGRFYNEQFF	TGTGCCAGCAGCAGTGGACAGGGGTTGACTAGCGGGAGGTTCTACAATGAGCAGTTCTTC	TRBV7-8	TRBJ2-1	.	TRBD2
CASKGYNSPLHF	TGTGCCAGCAAGGGTTATAATTCACCCCTCCACTTT	TRBV6-1	TRBJ1-6	few	.
CAGSPTRDRLTGELFF	TGTGCCGGCAGCCCGACCCGGGACAGGCTCACCGGGGAGCTGTTTTTT	TRBV14	TRBJ2-2	.	TRBD1
CSAPKQGMNTEAFF	TGCAGTGCTCCGAAACAGGGGATGAACACTGAAGCTTTCTTT	TRBV20-1	TRBJ1-1	.	TRBD1
CASSYPSEAGNTIYF	TGTGCCAGCAGCTACCCGTCGGAAGCTGGAAACACCATATATTTT	TRBV7-9	TRBJ1-3	.	.
CSSSLSWGSYERYF	TGTTCCAGCAGCTTATCCTGGGGGTCCTACGAGCGGTACTTC	TRBV7-9	TRBJ2-7	once	.
CASSPSETQYF	TGTGCCAGCAGCCCCTCCGAGACCCAGTACTTC	TRBV7-9	TRBJ2-5	many	.
CASSFNGNYGYTF	TGTGCCAGCAGTTTTAACGGGAACTATGGCTACACCTTC	TRBV12-3/TRBV12-4	TRBJ1-2	.	.
CSADKRGGDGVDTQYF	TGCAGTGCCGACAAGAGGGGGGGTGATGGGGTAGATACGCAGTATTTT	TRBV20-1	TRBJ2-3	.	.